The present entry profiles one T cell receptor (beta chain) with its context. This clonotype was seen repeatedly, ten times or more. The antigen it recognizes is unknown. Nothing much larger sits one base from this clone, and base qualities are not available. These data come from a study of T-cell memory formation after mild COVID-19 (dated by TCRdb to the early 2020s). For the study in its entirety: TCR sequence clusters from the two donors were found to be largely donor specific. Longitudinal TCRalpha and TCRbeta repertoire sequencing tracked T-cell clones expanding and contracting after mild COVID-19 in a couple of donors. The cohort comprised two young, previously healthy adult volunteers, one female and one male.

PBMCs were isolated by Ficoll-Paque density gradient centrifugation. For sequencing, an Illumina NovaSeq 6000 was employed. TCRalpha and TCRbeta cDNA libraries were built by 5'RACE with constant-segment primers, adding sample barcodes and unique molecular identifiers. Trizol reagent was used to extract RNA from every sample. Libraries were amplified in two PCR steps, with a second sample barcode and Illumina TruSeq adapters added in the second step. Sequencing of the libraries was done on an Illumina NovaSeq, producing 2 x 150 bp paired-end reads. The authors' pipeline ran thus. Reads were demultiplexed and collapsed into UMI-guided consensus sequences with migec v1.2.7. With mixcr v2.1.11, UMI consensuses were aligned to TRA and TRB V and J templates and assembled into clonotypes. Expanded or contracted clonotypes were those called significant by both edgeR and NoisET, with noise models trained on biological replicates. For edgeR calls, the cutoffs were a false discovery rate-adjusted p below 0.01 and a log2 fold-change threshold of 1. As an exploratory analysis of dynamics, max-normalized trajectories of the 1000 most abundant clonotypes were examined by PCA with hierarchical clustering. Separately sequenced CD4+ and CD8+ repertoires were used to assign a CD4 or CD8 phenotype to each responding clone. Through fastp at Q25 and MiXCR, TCRdb rebuilt clones from the public reads, retaining in-frame beta chains. Duplicate CDR3 protein sequences are folded into a single record with the most common DNA and genes. TCRdb, not the original authors, processed these V and J calls. The table for this sample lists 200,000 or so distinct CDR3 sequences; about a sixth of them were counted only once. The ten most abundant clones make up 2.4% of the sample.

From its cysteine to its phenylalanine, the CDR3 spans 13 amino acids. The sequence is cut down to CDR3 DNA, 39 bases in frame from base 1. The V end loses 7 bases and the J end loses 0 bases, and a stretch of 11 bases separates them. From a lookup of the germline V gene, CDR1 and CDR2 are SQVTM and ANQGSEA. What the authors observed across the whole study: Contracting CD4+ clones were located mainly in the CM and EM memory subsets, whereas CD8+ clones were found to be enriched in EMRA. Only a couple of mild cases were covered by the study, and larger cohorts that include severe cases with pre-infection samples were considered necessary. Clones contracting from day 15 to 85 had balanced CD4/CD8 phenotypes, while a second wave expanding from day 15 to 37 was biased towards CD4+. SARS-CoV-2 specificity of the second-wave clones peaking on day 37 was not confirmed. Some responding clones were detected in pre-infection memory, which suggested that pre-existing cross-reactive memory T cells had joined the SARS-CoV-2 response.

Sequencing was done on a sample of PBMCs or a T cell subset sorted from them (not recorded which). The sequence joins TRBV29-1 to TRBJ2-3; the D gene could be TRBD1 or TRBD2, each one agreeing over 5 bases. This sequence was found in an adult woman who had mild COVID-19 (a few samples of this study predate the infection). The sample titles of this study are shuffled in the database, so cell type and time point are left out; the donor was told from shared clones. CDR3 region: CSARGTSTDTQYF. The DNA sequence is as follows: TGCAGCGCCCGGGGCACCAGCACAGATACGCAGTATTTT.